This section outlines one T cell receptor (beta chain) sequence together with its context. Its specific antigen is unknown. No qualities accompany the bases; no much larger clone lies one base away. Stable Graves' hyperthyroidism was defined as the absence of progression to ophthalmopathy over 18 months of follow-up. Hyperthyroidism patients were newly diagnosed, had a disease duration of under 2 months, and were aged 18 to 65 years. Any patient with an uncontrolled infection, another autoimmune disease, pregnancy or lactation was excluded. Clinical symptoms, serum thyroxine and TRAb, thyroid ultrasound, and orbital computed tomography formed the basis for the diagnoses. PBMCs were separated from roughly 10 ml of fresh peripheral blood using Ficoll-Paque density gradient centrifugation. Total RNA was extracted using Trizol reagent, and RNA quality was assessed on an Agilent 2100 Bioanalyzer. The TCR beta CDR3 regions were amplified from the RNA transcripts. The TCR CDR3 was subjected to a first round of RT-PCR using the HTBI primer set and the Qiagen OneStep RT-PCR kit. Libraries were constructed in a second round of multiplex PCR, after which size selection and purification were carried out. Libraries were sequenced paired-end with 100 bp reads on an Illumina HiSeq2000. In the original analysis: SOAPnuke was used to process the raw data, with reads discarded if the reads contained adapters or uncalled bases, had a mean Phred below 15, or lacked an exact constant-primer or identifier match. COPE v1.2.5 was used to merge the high-quality paired reads, and each unique nucleotide sequence was defined as a clonotype. Clonotypes were aligned to IMGT TRBV, TRBD and TRBJ reference segments using MiTCR v1.1. Analysis was restricted to V-J combinations with a frequency above 0.0001, which covered 98% to 99.2% of repertoires. A TCS score was defined as the ratio between F50 (clonal expansion) and ExV (chaos), using BLOSUM62-based TCRdist between CDR3 peptides within each V-J. Welch's t-statistics and random forest reduced roughly 540 V-J features to 10 to 15, which were used in a naive Bayes classifier (R e1071). The public reads were quality trimmed at Q25 with fastp and then assembled into clones with MiXCR by TCRdb, keeping productive beta chains. Each entry merges the rows of one CDR3 protein and shows their most common DNA and genes. These V and J calls derive from TCRdb rather than the authors' analysis. This sample gives about 560,000 distinct CDR3 sequences in total; 11% to 15% of them show up just once. Approximately 15% of the sample lies in the top ten.

The source of the sample is a study of T cells in Graves' hyperthyroidism and ophthalmopathy (dated by TCRdb to the late 2010s). Context from the whole study: Peripheral blood was sampled at the time of initial diagnosis, prior to any treatment. The 100 or so discovery patients were randomly divided into training and test sets at a 7:3 ratio. To identify distinguishing TCR V-J signatures, a discovery cohort of about a hundred patients was used, comprising roughly 45 with Graves' ophthalmopathy and 55 to 65 with stable Graves' hyperthyroidism. TCR Vbeta CDR3 sequencing of roughly 140 peripheral blood samples (43 ophthalmopathy, about 75 hyperthyroidism and some 17 progressor patients) is reported in the paper. In addition, the study compared T-cell repertoires in thyroid tissue and in blood from six Graves' hyperthyroidism patients. Whether ophthalmopathy could be predicted prospectively was tested in an independent validation cohort made up of 18 hyperthyroidism patients plus 17 patients who later progressed to ophthalmopathy. After sampling, hyperthyroidism patients received methimazole starting at 30 mg daily, and ophthalmopathy patients received high-dose intravenous methylprednisolone. Overall results and qualifications from the work: In validation, the model predicted progression to ophthalmopathy with roughly 66% sensitivity and around 72% specificity, a median of around six months before onset. Most expanded thyroid clonotypes (frequency above 0.001) were also detected in blood, a finding suggesting that blood repertoires may reflect thyroid immune responses. No statistical method was used to fix the sample size in advance, and group allocation was not hidden from the investigators. Ophthalmopathy was separated from stable hyperthyroidism by a 13 V-J signature model, with approximately 86% sensitivity and about 81% specificity obtained in cross-validation and 80%/75% obtained in testing.

CDR1 and CDR2, per the germline V gene, are MDHEN and SYDVKM. V is reduced by 4 bases and J by 3 bases, leaving a spacing of 21 bases between them. From the cysteine through the phenylalanine, the CDR3 covers 17 amino acids. CDR3 DNA only is kept here, 51 bases in frame from base 1. The TCR was taken from a woman in her thirties or forties with Graves' hyperthyroidism. The V and J segments used are TRBV28 and TRBJ1-2; a tentative D match to TRBD1 spans 5 bases. The sequenced sample consisted of blood. The nucleotide sequence reads TGTGCCAGCAGTTACCGGGACGGGGGGGATTGGGACTATGGCTACACCTTC. It codes for CASSYRDGGDWDYGYTF.